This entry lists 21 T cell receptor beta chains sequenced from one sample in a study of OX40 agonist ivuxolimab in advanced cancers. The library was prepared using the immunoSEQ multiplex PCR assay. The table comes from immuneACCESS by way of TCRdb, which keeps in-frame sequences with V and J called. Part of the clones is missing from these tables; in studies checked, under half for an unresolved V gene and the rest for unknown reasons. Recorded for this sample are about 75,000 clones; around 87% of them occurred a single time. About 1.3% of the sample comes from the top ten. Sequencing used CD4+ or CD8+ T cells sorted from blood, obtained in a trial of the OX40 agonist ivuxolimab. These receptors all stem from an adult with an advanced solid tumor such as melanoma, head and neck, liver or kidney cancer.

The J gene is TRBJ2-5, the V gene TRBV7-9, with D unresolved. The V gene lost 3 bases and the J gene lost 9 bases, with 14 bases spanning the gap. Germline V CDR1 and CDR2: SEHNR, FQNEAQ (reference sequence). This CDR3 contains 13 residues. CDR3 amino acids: CASSFYLDGPQYF. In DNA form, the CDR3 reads TGTGCCAGCAGCTTTTATCTAGATGGGCCCCAGTACTTC.

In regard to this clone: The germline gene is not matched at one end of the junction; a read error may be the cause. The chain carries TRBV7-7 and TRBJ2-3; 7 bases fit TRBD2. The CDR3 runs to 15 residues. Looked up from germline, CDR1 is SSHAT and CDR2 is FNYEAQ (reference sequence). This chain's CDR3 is CASSSLGGGTDTQYF. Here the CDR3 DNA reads TGTGCTAGCAGCTCCCTCGGCGGGGGAACAGATACGCAGTATTTT.

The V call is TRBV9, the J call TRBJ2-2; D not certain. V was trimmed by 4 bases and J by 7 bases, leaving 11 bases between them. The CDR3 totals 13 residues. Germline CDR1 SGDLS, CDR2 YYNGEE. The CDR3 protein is CASSLSIGGELFF. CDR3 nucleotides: TGTGCCAGCAGCTTATCGATAGGCGGGGAGCTGTTTTTT.

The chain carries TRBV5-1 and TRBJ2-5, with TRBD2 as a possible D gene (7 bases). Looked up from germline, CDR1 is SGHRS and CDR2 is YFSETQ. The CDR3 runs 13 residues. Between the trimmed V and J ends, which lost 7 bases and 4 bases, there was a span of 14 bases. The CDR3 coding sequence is TGCGCCAGCGGAAGGGGGGGCCTAGAGACCCAGTACTTC. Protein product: CASGRGGLETQYF.

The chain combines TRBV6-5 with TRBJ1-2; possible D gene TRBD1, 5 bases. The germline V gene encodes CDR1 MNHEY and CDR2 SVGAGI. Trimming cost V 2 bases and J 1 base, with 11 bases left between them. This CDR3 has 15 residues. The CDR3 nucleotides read TGTGCCAGCAGTTACAGGACAACAGTTAACTATGGCTACACCTTC. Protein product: CASSYRTTVNYGYTF.

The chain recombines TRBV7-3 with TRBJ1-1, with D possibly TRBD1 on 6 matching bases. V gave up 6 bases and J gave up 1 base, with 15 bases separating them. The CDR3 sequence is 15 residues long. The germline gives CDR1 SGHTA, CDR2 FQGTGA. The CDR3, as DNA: TGTGCCAGCAGACCAAGGGCAGGGGCGAACACTGAAGCTTTCTTT. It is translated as CASRPRAGANTEAFF.

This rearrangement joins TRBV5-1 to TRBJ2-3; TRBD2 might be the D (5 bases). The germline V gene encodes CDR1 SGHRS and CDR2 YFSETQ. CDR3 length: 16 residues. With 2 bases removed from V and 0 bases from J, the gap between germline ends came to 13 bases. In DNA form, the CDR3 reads TGCGCCAGCAGCTTAGAAACGGGGTCTAGCACAGATACGCAGTATTTT. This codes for CASSLETGSSTDTQYF.

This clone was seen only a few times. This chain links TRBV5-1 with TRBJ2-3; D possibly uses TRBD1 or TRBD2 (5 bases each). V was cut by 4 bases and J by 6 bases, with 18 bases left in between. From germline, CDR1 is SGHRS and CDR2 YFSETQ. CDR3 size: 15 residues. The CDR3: CASSKGTSIMDTQYF. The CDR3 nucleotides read TGCGCCAGCAGCAAGGGGACGTCTATAATGGATACGCAGTATTTT.

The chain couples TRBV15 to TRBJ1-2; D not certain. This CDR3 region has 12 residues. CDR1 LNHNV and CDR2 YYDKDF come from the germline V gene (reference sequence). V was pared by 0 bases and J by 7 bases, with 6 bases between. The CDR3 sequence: CATSRDHRGYTF. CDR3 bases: TGTGCCACCAGCAGAGATCACCGTGGCTACACCTTC.

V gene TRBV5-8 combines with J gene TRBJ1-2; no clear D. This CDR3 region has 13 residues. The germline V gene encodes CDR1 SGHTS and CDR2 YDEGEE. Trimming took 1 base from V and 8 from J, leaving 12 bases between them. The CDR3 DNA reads TGTGCCAGCAGCTTGTCGGGAGAGGGCGGCTACACCTTC. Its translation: CASSLSGEGGYTF.

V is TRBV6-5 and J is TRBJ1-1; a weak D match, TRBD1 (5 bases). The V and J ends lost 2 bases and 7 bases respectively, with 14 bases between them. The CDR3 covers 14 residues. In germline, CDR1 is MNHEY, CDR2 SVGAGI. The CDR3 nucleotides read TGTGCCAGCAGTTACGAAGGGACGTCAAGTGAAGCTTTCTTT. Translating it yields CASSYEGTSSEAFF.

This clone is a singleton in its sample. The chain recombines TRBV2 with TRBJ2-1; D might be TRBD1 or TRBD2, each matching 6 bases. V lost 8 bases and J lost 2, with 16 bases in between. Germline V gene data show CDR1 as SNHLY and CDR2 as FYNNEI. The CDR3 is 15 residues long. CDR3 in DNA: TGTGCCAGCCGGCCGGAGGGGGGTCCCTACAATGAGCAGTTCTTC. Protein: CASRPEGGPYNEQFF.

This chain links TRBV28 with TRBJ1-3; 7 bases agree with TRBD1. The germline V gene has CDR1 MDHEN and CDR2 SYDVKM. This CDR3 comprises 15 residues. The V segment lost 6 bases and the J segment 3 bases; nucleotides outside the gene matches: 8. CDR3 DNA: TGTGCCAGCAGCTCTCTGACAGGGCATGGAAACACCATATATTTT. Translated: CASSSLTGHGNTIYF.

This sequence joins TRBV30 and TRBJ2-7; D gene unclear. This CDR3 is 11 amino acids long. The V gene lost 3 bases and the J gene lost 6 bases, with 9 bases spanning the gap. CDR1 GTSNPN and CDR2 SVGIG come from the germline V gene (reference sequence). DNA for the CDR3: TGTGCCTGGAGCCCAGAGGTCGAGCAGTACTTC. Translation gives CAWSPEVEQYF.

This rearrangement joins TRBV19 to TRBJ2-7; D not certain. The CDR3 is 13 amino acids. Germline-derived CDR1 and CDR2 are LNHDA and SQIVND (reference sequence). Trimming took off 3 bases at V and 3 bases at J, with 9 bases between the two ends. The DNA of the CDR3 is TGTGCCAGTAGTATTAACGGAGTCTACGAGCAGTACTTC. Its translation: CASSINGVYEQYF.

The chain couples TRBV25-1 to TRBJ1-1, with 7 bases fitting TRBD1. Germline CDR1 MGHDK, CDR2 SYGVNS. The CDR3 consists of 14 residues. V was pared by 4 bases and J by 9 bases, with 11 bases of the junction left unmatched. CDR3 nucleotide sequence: TGTGCCAGCAGTGGAGACAGGGTCGTCACCCAAGCTTTCTTT. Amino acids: CASSGDRVVTQAFF.

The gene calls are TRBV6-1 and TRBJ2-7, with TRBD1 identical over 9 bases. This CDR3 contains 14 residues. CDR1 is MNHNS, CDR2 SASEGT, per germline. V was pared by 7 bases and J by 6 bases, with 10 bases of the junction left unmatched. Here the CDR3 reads CASKPQGAQGEQYF. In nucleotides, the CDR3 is TGTGCCAGCAAGCCACAGGGGGCGCAAGGCGAGCAGTACTTC.

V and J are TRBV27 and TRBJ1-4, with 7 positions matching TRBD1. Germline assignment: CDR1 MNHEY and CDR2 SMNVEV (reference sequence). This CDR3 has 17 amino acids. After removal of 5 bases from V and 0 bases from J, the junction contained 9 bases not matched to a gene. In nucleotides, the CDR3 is TGTGCCAGCAGTCTAACAGGGGCGATTGCAACTAATGAAAAACTGTTTTTT. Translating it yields CASSLTGAIATNEKLFF. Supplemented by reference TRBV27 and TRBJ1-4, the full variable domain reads EAQVTQNPRYLITVTGKKLTVTCSQNMNHEYMSWYRQDPGLGLRQIYYSMNVEVTDKGDVPEGYKVSRKEKRNFPLILESPSPNQTSLYFCASSLTGAIATNEKLFFGSGTQLSVL.

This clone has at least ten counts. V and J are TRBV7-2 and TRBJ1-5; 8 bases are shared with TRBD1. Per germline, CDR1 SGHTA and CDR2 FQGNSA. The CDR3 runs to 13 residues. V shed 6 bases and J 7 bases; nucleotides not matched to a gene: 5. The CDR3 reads CASSGQGGQPQHF. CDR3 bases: TGTGCCAGCAGTGGACAGGGCGGGCAGCCCCAGCATTTT.

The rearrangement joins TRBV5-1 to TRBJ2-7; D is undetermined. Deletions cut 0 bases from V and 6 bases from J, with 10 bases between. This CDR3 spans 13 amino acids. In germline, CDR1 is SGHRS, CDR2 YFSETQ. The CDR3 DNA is TGCGCCAGCAGCTTGGGTGGGGTCCCCGAGCAGTACTTC. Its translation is CASSLGGVPEQYF. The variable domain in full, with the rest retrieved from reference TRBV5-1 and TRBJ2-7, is KAGVTQTPRYLIKTRGQQVTLSCSPISGHRSVSWYQQTPGQGLQFLFEYFSETQRNKGNFPGRFSGRQFSNSRSEMNVSTLELGDSALYLCASSLGGVPEQYFGPGTRLTVT.

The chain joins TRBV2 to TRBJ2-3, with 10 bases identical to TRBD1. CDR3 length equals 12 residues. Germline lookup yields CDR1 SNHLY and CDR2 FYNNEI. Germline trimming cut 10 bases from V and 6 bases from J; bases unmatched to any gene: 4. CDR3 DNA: TGTGCCACCGGACAGGGGGGCGATACGCAGTATTTT. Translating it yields CATGQGGDTQYF. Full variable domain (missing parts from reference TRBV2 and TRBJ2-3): EPEVTQTPSHQVTQMGQEVILRCVPISNHLYFYWYRQILGQKVEFLVSFYNNEISEKSEIFDDQFSVERPDGSNFTLKIRSTKLEDSAMYFCATGQGGDTQYFGPGTRLTVL.